This passage covers 19 T cell receptor beta chains from one sample sequenced in a study of identical twins. TCRdb reprocessed the 5' RACE reads with MiXCR, giving one entry per CDR3 protein. The sample shows over 200,000 distinct CDR3 sequences, less than 10% of them seen only once. Sequencing was performed on memory (CD45RO+) T cells sorted from blood. All receptors derive from a woman aged 18-30 years in good health.

This chain uses TRBV5-1 with TRBJ2-3; 8 bases map to TRBD2. Germline V gives CDR1 SGHRS, CDR2 YFSETQ. The CDR3 totals 15 residues. J gave up 10 bases and V 0 bases, and 10 bases lay outside the gene matches. This CDR3 is CASSLGELAVLPQYF. The CDR3 bases are TGCGCCAGCAGCTTGGGAGAACTAGCGGTCCTCCCGCAGTATTTT.

This clonotype has a handful of counts. This sequence joins TRBV9 and TRBJ2-1; 7 bases are a match to TRBD2. In germline, CDR1 is SGDLS, CDR2 YYNGEE. After removal of 4 bases from V and 9 bases from J, the junction contained 10 bases not matched to a gene. The CDR3 spans 14 residues. The CDR3 here is CASSPLGTMTEQFF. The CDR3 DNA follows: TGTGCCAGCAGCCCCCTTGGGACTATGACTGAGCAGTTCTTC.

This clonotype was seen ten or more times. The genes are TRBV7-2 and TRBJ2-1; TRBD1 or TRBD2 may be the D gene (5 bases each). Trimming pared 7 bases from V and 3 bases from J, leaving 16 bases between. The CDR3 is 15 residues long. CDR1 is SGHTA, CDR2 FQGNSA, per germline. The CDR3 sequence is CASKASTRGYNEQFF. Here the CDR3 DNA reads TGTGCCAGCAAGGCCAGCACGAGGGGCTACAATGAGCAGTTCTTC.

This clonotype has just a few counts. The chain uses TRBV12-3 or TRBV12-4 and TRBJ2-5; the match to TRBD1 covers 8 bases. The CDR3 totals 14 residues. V shed 5 bases and J 2 bases; nucleotides not matched to a gene: 4. This chain's CDR3 is CASSRQGMQETQYF. CDR3 DNA sequence: TGTGCCAGCAGTCGACAGGGGATGCAAGAGACCCAGTACTTC.

A few counts support this clonotype. The V and J genes are TRBV27 and TRBJ2-3; D not resolved. This CDR3 spans 11 amino acids. Looked up from germline, CDR1 is MNHEY and CDR2 is SMNVEV (reference sequence). Trimming shortened V by 8 bases and J by 4 bases, and 7 bases separated the two germline ends. DNA of the CDR3: TGTGCCAGCCGAACTTCAGATACGCAGTATTTT. This codes for CASRTSDTQYF.

The V gene is TRBV6-1, the J gene TRBJ2-7; unclear D gene. V lost 6 bases, J lost 5 bases, and 14 bases lay in between. The germline V gene encodes CDR1 MNHNS and CDR2 SASEGT. CDR3 length equals 13 residues. This CDR3 is CASSDNSGHEQYF. CDR3 nucleotides: TGTGCCAGCAGCGACAACTCCGGGCACGAGCAGTACTTC.

This clonotype was seen a few times. This chain joins TRBV5-1 and TRBJ2-1; 12 nucleotides agree with TRBD2. Germline V lookup: CDR1 SGHRS, CDR2 YFSETQ. CDR3 length: 15 amino acids. V shed 4 bases and J 6 bases; nucleotides not matched to a gene: 5. CDR3 sequence (DNA): TGCGCCAGCAGCCGTTCTAGCGGGGGGGGCAATGAGCAGTTCTTC. This sequence encodes CASSRSSGGGNEQFF.

This clonotype was picked up a small number of times. The chain carries TRBV6-1 and TRBJ1-5; D is unresolved. Trimming took 6 bases from V and 0 from J, leaving 9 bases between them. CDR1 MNHNS and CDR2 SASEGT come from the germline V gene. This CDR3 region has 14 residues. CDR3 nucleotides: TGTGCCAGCAGGACGGGTTATAGCAATCAGCCCCAGCATTTT. It codes for CASRTGYSNQPQHF.

The chain combines TRBV15 with TRBJ2-3, with unresolved D. The V end lost 2 bases, the J end lost 2 bases, and 2 bases lay between the germline ends. Germline V lookup: CDR1 LNHNV, CDR2 YYDKDF (reference sequence). The CDR3 is 12 amino acids. The CDR3 protein is CATSRTTDTQYF. CDR3 in DNA: TGTGCCACCAGCAGAACCACAGATACGCAGTATTTT.

The chain joins TRBV7-2 to TRBJ2-2; a possible D gene is TRBD1 (6 bases). CDR3 length: 14 amino acids. Germline V CDR1 and CDR2: SGHTA, FQGNSA. The V gene lost 2 bases and the J gene lost 5 bases, with 9 bases spanning the gap. In nucleotides, the CDR3 is TGTGCCAGCAGCTTAAACAGGGTAACCGGGGAGCTGTTTTTT. Its protein product is CASSLNRVTGELFF.

The chain has TRBV19 and TRBJ2-3, with D unclear. This CDR3 spans 17 amino acids. V lost 2 bases, J lost 0 bases, and 15 bases lay in between. Per the germline V gene, CDR1 is LNHDA and CDR2 is SQIVND (reference sequence). The DNA of the CDR3 is TGTGCCAGTAGTATACGGGCTGGATCTACTAGCACAGATACGCAGTATTTT. Its protein is CASSIRAGSTSTDTQYF.

This clonotype was counted ten times or more. The CDR3 bases are TGCGCCAGCAGCATCGGGGGAGTCGGCTACACCTTC. The encoded protein is CASSIGGVGYTF. The V gene is TRBV5-1, the J gene TRBJ1-2, with D maybe TRBD1 (5 bases). The CDR3 covers 12 residues. With 4 bases removed from V and 8 bases from J, the gap between germline ends came to 12 bases. Germline CDR1 is SGHRS and CDR2 is YFSETQ.

This chain links TRBV7-9 with TRBJ2-7; D perhaps matches TRBD2 (5 bases). V shed 0 bases and J shed 2 bases, with 11 bases lying between them. The CDR3 covers 15 residues. Germline V gene sequence: CDR1 SEHNR, CDR2 FQNEAQ (reference sequence). DNA for the CDR3: TGTGCCAGCAGCTTAGCAGCTGCGGGTACCTACGAGCAGTACTTC. Translation: CASSLAAAGTYEQYF. Based on the CDR3 plus reference TRBV7-9 and TRBJ2-7, the full variable domain is DTGVSQNPRHKITKRGQNVTFRCDPISEHNRLYWYRQTLGQGPEFLTYFQNEAQLEKSRLLSDRFSAERPKGSFSTLEIQRTEQGDSAMYLCASSLAAAGTYEQYFGPGTRLTVT.

This chain joins TRBV24-1 and TRBJ2-1; TRBD2 matches at 9 bases. The length of the CDR3 is 17 residues. Germline V gene sequence: CDR1 KGHDR, CDR2 SFDVKD. V shed 2 bases, J shed 6 bases, and the junction held 10 bases outside the gene matches. This CDR3 is CATSDSPRIAGVNEQFF. CDR3 DNA sequence: TGTGCCACCAGTGATTCACCCAGAATAGCGGGAGTCAATGAGCAGTTCTTC.

The chain carries TRBV5-5 and TRBJ2-7; D gene uncertain. This CDR3 has 15 residues. Deletions cut 0 bases from V and 4 bases from J, with 14 bases between. From germline, CDR1 is SGHKS and CDR2 YYEKEE (reference sequence). The CDR3 bases are TGTGCCAGCAGCTTGGAAGTTGTTCCCCAATACGAGCAGTACTTC. Translation gives CASSLEVVPQYEQYF.

This chain joins TRBV3-1 and TRBJ2-3, with D perhaps matching TRBD1 (6 bases). CDR3 length equals 15 residues. Germline V lookup: CDR1 LGHDT, CDR2 YNNKEL (reference sequence). V gave up 1 base and J gave up 1 base, with 9 bases separating them. The CDR3 sequence is CASSQAEGGTDTQYF. The CDR3 bases are TGTGCCAGCAGCCAAGCTGAGGGGGGCACAGATACGCAGTATTTT.

This clonotype was seen a handful of times. DNA for the CDR3: TGTGCCAGCGGACCAGGGACCCTATACAATGAGCAGTTCTTC. Residues: CASGPGTLYNEQFF. V gene TRBV5-6 combines with J gene TRBJ2-1, with D tentatively TRBD1 or TRBD2 (5 bases each). CDR3 size: 14 residues. Germline-derived CDR1 and CDR2 are SGHDT and YYEEEE. V lost 7 bases and J lost 4, with 15 bases in between.

This clonotype was counted at least ten times. The gene calls are TRBV25-1 and TRBJ2-7; TRBD2 matches at 8 bases. J was trimmed by 9 bases and V by 5 bases; bases with no gene match: 6. Germline CDR1 MGHDK, CDR2 SYGVNS. This CDR3 spans 12 amino acids. The CDR3, as DNA: TGTGCCAGCAGTCCTGGACTAGCAGTGCAGTACTTC. This translates into CASSPGLAVQYF.

This clonotype has only a few counts. The chain employs TRBV6-1 and TRBJ2-7; 8 bases map to TRBD2. V lost 8 bases to trimming and J lost 5 bases; unmatched junction nucleotides: 8. Per the germline V gene, CDR1 is MNHNS and CDR2 is SASEGT. The CDR3 totals 13 residues. The DNA for the CDR3 is TGTGCCAGCCGAGGACTAGCTGCCAACGAGCAGTACTTC. Its protein product is CASRGLAANEQYF.